This T cell receptor beta chain was obtained from a study of metastatic and nonmetastatic thyroid tumors. Each patient came to thyroid surgery without any prior treatment (of any kind). This CDR3 has 15 residues. Germline V CDR1 and CDR2: MNHNS, SASEGT. Trimming removed 5 bases at V and 0 bases at J, with 13 bases between. From the PCR reads, TCRdb re-called clones with MiXCR. The data contain 20,000 to 25,000 clones, about a sixth of them singletons. In its sample, this clone was seen many times. Sequencing input: blood. The chain uses TRBV6-1 and TRBJ1-1; D unresolved. This receptor was taken from a female donor with papillary thyroid cancer or a benign thyroid nodule (not recorded which). Some clones in this sample may be carry-over from other donors' samples. CDR3 DNA: TGTGCCAGCAGTTATGCGGTTACTATGAACACTGAAGCTTTCTTT. This sequence encodes CASSYAVTMNTEAFF.